Listed below are T cell receptor beta chains from one sample, sequenced in a study of blood T cell repertoires in COVID-19. The protocol was immunoSEQ multiplex PCR, while the TCRdb copy is restricted to in-frame clones and leaves out a portion. The data show about 120,000 clones, roughly 91% seen once. Specimen: peripheral blood. Receptors were obtained from a woman aged 45-65 years with acute or convalescent COVID-19. The CDR3 runs from the conserved cysteine through the conserved F or W. A D gene is named only where the DNA matches it firmly. A clone size is listed for some rows: how often the clone was seen (once, few, many), or a class if it is expanded.

size: NA; D: TRBD2; V: TRBV6-4; J: TRBJ2-1; DNA: TGTGCCAGCAGTGCGGGACTAGCGGGAGTTCCGTTCTTC; CDR3: CASSAGLAGVPFF
size: NA; D: NA; V: TRBV6-5; J: TRBJ1-6; DNA: TGTGCCAGCAGTTACTACCCAAGACAGAATAATTCACCCCTCCACTTT; CDR3: CASSYYPRQNNSPLHF
size: NA; D: NA; V: TRBV21-1; J: TRBJ2-3; DNA: TGTGCCAGCAGCAAAGTGTACGAGGGTCGGGGGGATTGGCGTACGCAGTATTTT; CDR3: CASSKVYEGRGDWRTQYF
size: NA; D: NA; V: TRBV5-1; J: TRBJ1-1; DNA: TGCGCCAGCAGCTTGGCCGGGCAGGGAACTGAAGCTTTCTTT; CDR3: CASSLAGQGTEAFF
size: NA; D: TRBD1; V: TRBV27; J: TRBJ1-6; DNA: TGTGCCAGCAGTTCCAGGACAGGGGAAGCACCCCTCCACTTT; CDR3: CASSSRTGEAPLHF
size: NA; D: NA; V: TRBV6-5; J: TRBJ1-2; DNA: TGTGCCAGCAGACCTTATCCGGGCCAAGCGGAAGGCTACACCTTC; CDR3: CASRPYPGQAEGYTF
size: NA; D: NA; V: TRBV3-1/TRBV3-2; J: TRBJ2-7; DNA: TGTGCCAGCAGCCAAGTCAACGAGCAGTACTTC; CDR3: CASSQVNEQYF
size: NA; D: NA; V: TRBV29-1; J: TRBJ2-1; DNA: TGCAGCGTTGGAGGGTGGGATAATGAGCAGTTCTTC; CDR3: CSVGGWDNEQFF
size: NA; D: TRBD1; V: TRBV6-5; J: TRBJ2-7; DNA: TGTGCCAGCACCATGGCCGGGACAGGGAACTACGAGCAGTACTTC; CDR3: CASTMAGTGNYEQYF
size: NA; D: TRBD1; V: TRBV6-1; J: TRBJ1-1; DNA: TGTGCCAGCAGTGAGAGGACAGGAGGGAAGACTGAAGCTTTCTTT; CDR3: CASSERTGGKTEAFF
size: NA; D: TRBD1; V: TRBV5-6; J: TRBJ1-2; DNA: TGTGCCAGCTCCCGACAGGGACGGGACTATGGCTACACCTTC; CDR3: CASSRQGRDYGYTF
size: NA; D: NA; V: TRBV5-1; J: TRBJ1-3; DNA: TGCGCCAGCAGCTTCACGGGAGGAAACACCATATATTTT; CDR3: CASSFTGGNTIYF
size: once; D: NA; V: TRBV7-2; J: TRBJ1-6; DNA: TGTGCCAGCAGCCTCTTGGGGGCAGGGAACAATTCACCCCTCCACTTT; CDR3: CASSLLGAGNNSPLHF
size: NA; D: TRBD1; V: TRBV27; J: TRBJ2-7; DNA: TGTGCCAGCAGGCCTAAGACAGGGGGTTCCTACGAGCAGTACTTC; CDR3: CASRPKTGGSYEQYF
size: NA; D: NA; V: TRBV1; J: TRBJ2-7; DNA: TGCACCAGCAGCCAAGGCGGGCGGGGGTCTTCCTACGAGCAGTACTTC; CDR3: CTSSQGGRGSSYEQYF
size: NA; D: NA; V: TRBV29-1; J: TRBJ2-1; DNA: TGCAGCGTTGACCGGGGGAGCTACAATGAGCAGTTCTTC; CDR3: CSVDRGSYNEQFF
size: NA; D: TRBD1; V: TRBV5-5; J: TRBJ2-1; DNA: TGTGCCAGCAGCCGGTCCGGGGCCGGGACAGGGCCCAGTGAGCAGTTCTTC; CDR3: CASSRSGAGTGPSEQFF
size: NA; D: NA; V: TRBV6-5; J: TRBJ1-4; DNA: TGTGCCAGCATTAGGCAGACATCAACTAATGAAAAACTGTTTTTT; CDR3: CASIRQTSTNEKLFF
size: NA; D: NA; V: TRBV3-1/TRBV3-2; J: TRBJ2-2; DNA: TGTGCCAGCAGCCAAGTGGGCCCTGTCGCGAACACCGGGGAGCTGTTTTTT; CDR3: CASSQVGPVANTGELFF
size: few; D: TRBD1; V: TRBV5-1; J: TRBJ1-3; DNA: TGCGCCAGCAGCCTCACCGGACAGGCCGGAAACACCATATATTTT; CDR3: CASSLTGQAGNTIYF
size: NA; D: NA; V: TRBV19; J: TRBJ2-1; DNA: TGTGCCAGTAGTTTACCAGGGTGGGAGCAGTTCTTC; CDR3: CASSLPGWEQFF
size: NA; D: NA; V: TRBV18; J: TRBJ2-5; DNA: TGTGCCAGCTCACCACCGTCGCTAGTAGAGACCCAGTACTTC; CDR3: CASSPPSLVETQYF
size: NA; D: TRBD2; V: TRBV18; J: TRBJ2-1; DNA: TGTGCCAGCTCACCTCTAGGCGGGAGGGTAAATGAGCAGTTCTTC; CDR3: CASSPLGGRVNEQFF
size: NA; D: TRBD1; V: TRBV7-6; J: TRBJ2-7; DNA: TGTGCCAGCAGCCTCACGGGACAGGGCTACGAGCAGTACTTC; CDR3: CASSLTGQGYEQYF
size: few; D: TRBD1; V: TRBV30; J: TRBJ1-5; DNA: TGTGCCTGGAGTGGAGGACAGGCTAGCAATCAGCCCCAGCATTTT; CDR3: CAWSGGQASNQPQHF
size: NA; D: NA; V: TRBV21-1; J: TRBJ1-4; DNA: TGTGCCAGCAGCAAAGTCGGGACAGCAACTAATGAAAAACTGTTTTTT; CDR3: CASSKVGTATNEKLFF
size: NA; D: NA; V: TRBV27; J: TRBJ2-7; DNA: TGTGCCAGCAGTCTGGCGGCCGACTACGAGCAGTACTTC; CDR3: CASSLAADYEQYF
size: NA; D: NA; V: TRBV30; J: TRBJ1-3; DNA: TGTGCCTGGAGTGCCCGCGGAAGTCTGGGGGGGCGCTTCTACCTAGGAAACACCATATATTTT; CDR3: CAWSARGSLGGRFYLGNTIYF
size: once; D: NA; V: TRBV6-5; J: TRBJ1-6; DNA: TGTGCCAGCAGGATGGTCCCACCCGGTTACTCACCCCTCCACTTT; CDR3: CASRMVPPGYSPLHF
size: NA; D: NA; V: TRBV23-1; J: TRBJ1-1; DNA: TGCGCCAGCAGTCAGGGGCAGAACACTGAAGCTTTCTTT; CDR3: CASSQGQNTEAFF
size: NA; D: NA; V: TRBV25-1; J: TRBJ1-2; DNA: TGTGCCAGCAGTGCAGGGAATGGCTACACCTTC; CDR3: CASSAGNGYTF
size: NA; D: NA; V: TRBV2; J: TRBJ2-3; DNA: TGTGCCAGCAAATCCCCCCGGGAGAGTCGGGCAGATACGCAGTATTTT; CDR3: CASKSPRESRADTQYF
size: NA; D: TRBD1; V: TRBV2; J: TRBJ1-3; DNA: TGTGCCAGCATGGGACAGGGAGCTGGAAACACCATATATTTT; CDR3: CASMGQGAGNTIYF
size: few; D: NA; V: TRBV5-1; J: TRBJ2-6; DNA: TGCGCCAGCAGCTTGGGGGCCTCCTCCTCTGGGGCCAACGTCCTGACTTTC; CDR3: CASSLGASSSGANVLTF
size: few; D: NA; V: TRBV19; J: TRBJ2-7; DNA: TGTGCCAGTAGTCGGGACTCACTCTACGAGCAGTACTTC; CDR3: CASSRDSLYEQYF
size: NA; D: NA; V: TRBV7-9; J: TRBJ2-4; DNA: TGTGCCAGCAGCTTAGCTACGGGGGAAAACATTCAGTACTTC; CDR3: CASSLATGENIQYF
size: NA; D: TRBD1; V: TRBV19; J: TRBJ1-1; DNA: TGTGCCAGTAGTATGGGACAGGGGAACACTGAAGCTTTCTTT; CDR3: CASSMGQGNTEAFF
size: once; D: TRBD1; V: TRBV4-1; J: TRBJ2-3; DNA: TGCGCCAGCAGCCCCACCGACAGGGGTTCGCTAGATACGCAGTATTTT; CDR3: CASSPTDRGSLDTQYF
size: NA; D: TRBD1; V: TRBV28; J: TRBJ1-1; DNA: TGTGCCAGCAGCCCTCGTCCGGGGACAGGGAGGAACACTGAAGCTTTCTTT; CDR3: CASSPRPGTGRNTEAFF
size: NA; D: NA; V: TRBV4-2; J: TRBJ2-1; DNA: TGTGCCAGCAGCCAAGAAGGGCGGGCGTCCTACAATGAGCAGTTCTTC; CDR3: CASSQEGRASYNEQFF
size: NA; D: NA; V: TRBV15; J: TRBJ1-6; DNA: TGTGCCACCAGCAGAGGGAAAGGGGGGGAGAATAATTCACCCCTCCACTTT; CDR3: CATSRGKGGENNSPLHF
size: few; D: TRBD1; V: TRBV19; J: TRBJ2-7; DNA: TGTGCCAGTAGCGGGACAGTCTCCTACGAGCAGTACTTC; CDR3: CASSGTVSYEQYF
size: NA; D: NA; V: TRBV2; J: TRBJ1-2; DNA: TGTGCCAGCAGTGACTCGCAGGGGAAGATTTTGGGCTACACCTTC; CDR3: CASSDSQGKILGYTF
size: few; D: TRBD2; V: TRBV5-1; J: TRBJ2-2; DNA: TGCGCCAGCAGCTTGGAGGCTAGCGGGAGGTGGGCCCCGAACACCGGGGAGCTGTTTTTT; CDR3: CASSLEASGRWAPNTGELFF
size: NA; D: NA; V: TRBV4-1; J: TRBJ2-5; DNA: TGCGCCAGCAACAGGAGTGATGAGACCCAGTACTTC; CDR3: CASNRSDETQYF
size: NA; D: TRBD1; V: TRBV18; J: TRBJ1-1; DNA: TGTGCCAGCTCCACCCTCGGACAGGTGAACACTGAAGCTTTCTTT; CDR3: CASSTLGQVNTEAFF
size: NA; D: TRBD1; V: TRBV5-1; J: TRBJ1-2; DNA: TGCGCCAGCAGCTACGGAACCGGGACAGAAAGCTACACCTTC; CDR3: CASSYGTGTESYTF
size: NA; D: TRBD1; V: TRBV11-2; J: TRBJ1-2; DNA: TGTGCCAGCAGATCAACTGGGGGTCCGGACAGGGACTATGGCTACACCTTC; CDR3: CASRSTGGPDRDYGYTF
size: NA; D: NA; V: TRBV10-3; J: TRBJ1-2; DNA: TGTGCCATGGGTTACGGGGGTCTGGGGAACTATGGCTACACCTTC; CDR3: CAMGYGGLGNYGYTF
size: NA; D: TRBD1; V: TRBV2; J: TRBJ1-1; DNA: TGTGCCAGCACTGGGACAGGGGGAAACACTGAAGCTTTCTTT; CDR3: CASTGTGGNTEAFF